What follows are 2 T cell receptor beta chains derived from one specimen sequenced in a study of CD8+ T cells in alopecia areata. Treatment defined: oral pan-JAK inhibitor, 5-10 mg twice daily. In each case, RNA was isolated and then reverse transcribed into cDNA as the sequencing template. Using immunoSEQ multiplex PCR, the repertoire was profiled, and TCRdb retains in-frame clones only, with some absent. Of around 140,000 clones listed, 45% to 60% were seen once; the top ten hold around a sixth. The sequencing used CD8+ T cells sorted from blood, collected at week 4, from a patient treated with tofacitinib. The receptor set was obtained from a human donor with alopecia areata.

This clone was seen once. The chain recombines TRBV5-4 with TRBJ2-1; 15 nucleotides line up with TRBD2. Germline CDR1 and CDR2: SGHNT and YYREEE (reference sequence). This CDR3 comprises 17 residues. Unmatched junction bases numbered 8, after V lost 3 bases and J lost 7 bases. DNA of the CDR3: TGTGCCAGCAGCTGGGGACTAGCGGGGGGACTGAGAAATGAGCAGTTCTTC. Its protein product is CASSWGLAGGLRNEQFF. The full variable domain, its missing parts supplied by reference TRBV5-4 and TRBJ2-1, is ETGVTQSPTHLIKTRGQQVTLRCSSQSGHNTVSWYQQALGQGPQFIFQYYREEENGRGNFPPRFSGLQFPNYSSELNVNALELDDSALYLCASSWGLAGGLRNEQFFGPGTRLTVL.

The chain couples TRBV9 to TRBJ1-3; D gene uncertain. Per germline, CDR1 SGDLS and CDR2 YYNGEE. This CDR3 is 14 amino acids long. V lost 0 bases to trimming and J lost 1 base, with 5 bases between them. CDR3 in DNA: TGTGCCAGCAGCGTAGCCGGTTCTGGAAACACCATATATTTT. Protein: CASSVAGSGNTIYF.